Each of the 23 T cell receptor beta chains below was sequenced from the same sample in a study of T cell repertoires in aging, cancer and after chemotherapy. Multiplex touch-down PCR with TRB-A/B primers amplified rearranged V-D-J TRB sequences. A single record per CDR3 protein comes from TCRdb applying MiXCR to the multiplex PCR reads. The data hold about 1,300 distinct CDR3 sequences, with less than 30% observed a single time. TCR beta rearrangements were amplified from peripheral blood genomic DNA. The sample was blood. Receptors were obtained from a human donor with a solid tumor.

This chain uses TRBV6-5 with TRBJ1-1; 8 nucleotides match TRBD1. This CDR3 is built from 14 residues. CDR1 is MNHEY and CDR2 is SVGAGI in the germline V gene. Unmatched junction bases numbered 4, after V lost 5 bases and J lost 2 bases. In DNA, the CDR3 is TGTGCCAGCAGTGATACAGGGGGAAACACTGAAGCTTTCTTT. It is translated as CASSDTGGNTEAFF.

V gene TRBV6-1 combines with J gene TRBJ1-1; D is ambiguous. V gave up 0 bases and J gave up 1 base, with 6 bases separating them. Germline V gene sequence: CDR1 MNHNS, CDR2 SASEGT. The CDR3 has 14 amino acids. The CDR3 sequence is CASSEAGKNTEAFF. CDR3 in DNA: TGTGCCAGCAGTGAAGCGGGAAAGAACACTGAAGCTTTCTTT.

This clonotype has just a few counts. The chain employs TRBV10-2 and TRBJ1-2; D is undetermined. V was cut by 3 bases and J by 1 base, with 9 bases left in between. The CDR3 is 14 amino acids. The germline V gene has CDR1 WSHSY and CDR2 SAAADI. CDR3 region: CASSEGRYNYGYTF. The CDR3 nucleotides are TGCGCCAGCAGTGAAGGCAGATATAACTATGGCTACACCTTC.

This clonotype showed up just a few times. The chain combines TRBV7-2 with TRBJ2-1; 8 bases are a match to TRBD2. The V gene's germline CDR1 is SGHTA and CDR2 FQGNSA. Trimming at V came to 2 bases and at J to 4 bases, leaving 10 bases not matched to a gene. This CDR3 contains 17 residues. Written as DNA, the CDR3 is TGTGCCAGCAGCTTAAGCCCTCGGGGGGGGGGATACAATGAGCAGTTCTTC. This encodes CASSLSPRGGGYNEQFF.

This clonotype has more than one count but fewer than ten. DNA of the CDR3: TGTGCCAGTAGTCCGACAGGGGGCAACTATGGCTACACCTTC. Translation gives CASSPTGGNYGYTF. V and J are TRBV19 and TRBJ1-2; the match to TRBD1 covers 10 bases. Unmatched junction bases numbered 2, after V lost 5 bases and J lost 2 bases. This CDR3 has 14 residues. Germline lookup yields CDR1 LNHDA and CDR2 SQIVND (reference sequence).

This clonotype rates as large. V and J are TRBV6-5 and TRBJ2-5, with D possibly TRBD1 on 5 matching bases. CDR3 length equals 14 residues. V lost 8 bases, J lost 5 bases, and 18 bases lay in between. The germline V gene encodes CDR1 MNHEY and CDR2 SVGAGI. The DNA for the CDR3 is TGTGCCAGCTCGGCAGGGATAGGAGAGGAGACCCAGTACTTC. This codes for CASSAGIGEETQYF.

By frequency in the sample, this clonotype is large. The chain is built from TRBV6-5 and TRBJ2-2; D is uncertain. This CDR3 is 13 amino acids long. The V and J ends lost 2 bases and 5 bases respectively, with 6 bases between them. Germline V gene sequence: CDR1 MNHEY, CDR2 SVGAGI. The CDR3 protein is CASSYGLTGELFF. The CDR3 nucleotides are TGTGCCAGCAGTTACGGGTTAACCGGGGAGCTGTTTTTT.

The chain joins TRBV20-1 to TRBJ1-2, with 7 positions matching TRBD1. There are 15 residues in the CDR3. V lost 0 bases to trimming and J lost 3 bases; unmatched junction nucleotides: 7. Per the germline V gene, CDR1 is DFQATT and CDR2 is SNEGSKA (reference sequence). The CDR3 bases are TGCAGTGCTAGAGATGACAGGGCAGGGCACTATGGCTACACCTTC. Protein: CSARDDRAGHYGYTF.

As to this clonotype: A much more abundant neighbour one base away suggests this may be a read error. The V gene is TRBV29-1, the J gene TRBJ2-1; 13 bases fit TRBD2. Germline assignment: CDR1 SQVTM and CDR2 ANQGSEA. CDR3 length: 19 residues. The CDR3 protein is CSVEGHIGLAGVHYNEKFF. CDR3 sequence (DNA): TGCAGCGTTGAAGGTCATATCGGACTAGCGGGAGTTCACTACAATGAGAAGTTCTTC.

The rearrangement links TRBV7-9 to TRBJ2-1; tentatively, D is TRBD1 (6 bases). Trimming left V 2 bases short and J 9 bases short, with 11 bases between. There are 13 residues in the CDR3. Germline CDR1 SEHNR, CDR2 FQNEAQ (reference sequence). The CDR3 sequence is CASSLYRVAEQFF. DNA of the CDR3: TGTGCCAGCAGCTTATACAGGGTAGCTGAGCAGTTCTTC.

In this sample, this clonotype is large (0.1 to 1%). The chain employs TRBV20-1 and TRBJ2-7; D might be TRBD2 (5 bases). V shed 0 bases and J shed 6 bases, with 12 bases lying between them. Germline V gene sequence: CDR1 DFQATT, CDR2 SNEGSKA (reference sequence). The CDR3 has 13 amino acids. The CDR3 region is CSARDRIGSEQYF. For the CDR3, the DNA is TGCAGTGCTAGAGATCGGATAGGGAGCGAGCAGTACTTC.

This clonotype has more than one count but fewer than ten. The rearrangement uses TRBV27 and TRBJ2-7, with 7 nucleotides matching TRBD1. CDR1 is MNHEY, CDR2 SMNVEV, per germline (reference sequence). V dropped 2 bases and J dropped 2; count of bases not matched to a gene: 27. There are 22 residues in the CDR3. This CDR3 is CASSLLPPQVFRVGTETYEQYF. CDR3 sequence (DNA): TGTGCCAGCAGTTTACTTCCTCCTCAGGTCTTTCGGGTAGGGACAGAGACCTACGAGCAGTACTTC.

This chain uses TRBV15 with TRBJ1-1; D call uncertain. V lost 0 bases to trimming and J lost 2 bases, with 4 bases between them. Germline CDR1 reads LNHNV; CDR2 reads YYDKDF (reference sequence). The CDR3 runs to 13 residues. CDR3 protein: CATSRDLNTEAFF. For the CDR3, the DNA is TGTGCCACCAGCAGAGATCTTAACACTGAAGCTTTCTTT.

The V gene is TRBV7-9, the J gene TRBJ2-7, with 7 bases aligning to TRBD2. This CDR3 is 13 amino acids long. V shed 9 bases, J shed 7 bases, and the junction held 12 bases outside the gene matches. The germline gives CDR1 SEHNR, CDR2 FQNEAQ (reference sequence). The CDR3 is CASGGDADQEQYF. As DNA, the CDR3 is TGTGCCAGTGGGGGGGACGCCGACCAGGAGCAGTACTTC.

This clonotype is categorized as large. The chain joins TRBV30 to TRBJ2-1; D may be TRBD1 (7 bases). Trimming cost V 0 bases and J 8 bases, with 11 bases left between them. Germline V gene sequence: CDR1 GTSNPN, CDR2 SVGIG (reference sequence). This CDR3 region has 13 residues. This chain's CDR3 is CAWSVGGGYEQFF. The CDR3 DNA reads TGTGCCTGGAGTGTAGGAGGGGGCTATGAGCAGTTCTTC.

Within the sample, this clonotype is large (0.1 to 1%). V usage is TRBV7-6 and J usage is TRBJ1-1, with 7 positions matching TRBD1. CDR1 and CDR2 from the germline V gene are SGHVS and FNYEAQ. This CDR3 region has 14 residues. V was pared by 5 bases and J by 5 bases, with 8 bases of the junction left unmatched. In DNA, the CDR3 is TGTGCCAGCAGCCGACAGACAGGGAGGACTGAAGCTTTCTTT. Its protein product is CASSRQTGRTEAFF.

This clonotype has only a few counts. The chain has TRBV29-1 and TRBJ1-4; 8 nucleotides line up with TRBD1. CDR3 size: 13 residues. The V and J ends lost 3 bases and 5 bases, in that order; junction bases with no gene match: 2. Germline V CDR1 and CDR2: SQVTM, ANQGSEA. CDR3: CSVDDRGNEKLFF. In DNA form, the CDR3 reads TGCAGCGTTGATGACAGGGGAAATGAAAAACTGTTTTTT.

By its share, this clonotype is large (0.1 to 1%). The rearrangement joins TRBV5-6 to TRBJ2-7; 7 bases match TRBD1. Per the germline V gene, CDR1 is SGHDT and CDR2 is YYEEEE. The CDR3 runs to 16 residues. The junction had 7 bases not matched to a gene; V was cut back by 1 base and J by 0 bases. CDR3 in DNA: TGTGCCAGCAGCTTGTTAACCGGGACAGCCTCCTACGAGCAGTACTTC. Its protein product is CASSLLTGTASYEQYF.

About this clonotype itself: A much bigger clone sits one base away, suggesting this may be a read error. V usage is TRBV20-1 and J usage is TRBJ1-2; TRBD1 matches 7 bases. Per the germline V gene, CDR1 is DFQATT and CDR2 is SNEGSKA (reference sequence). The CDR3 extends over 13 amino acids. The CDR3 is CIASGDRDGGYTF. CDR3 nucleotide sequence: TGCATTGCTAGTGGTGACAGGGACGGCGGCTACACCTTC.

The chain joins TRBV25-1 to TRBJ2-5; 8 bases are shared with TRBD2. This CDR3 is built from 15 residues. Germline V gene sequence: CDR1 MGHDK, CDR2 SYGVNS. V trimming: 4 bases; J trimming: 4 bases; junction bases outside the gene matches: 8. This chain's CDR3 is CASSAPRGGPETQYF. CDR3 nucleotide sequence: TGTGCCAGCAGTGCCCCCCGGGGGGGCCCAGAGACCCAGTACTTC.

A few counts support this clonotype. The chain is built from TRBV20-1 and TRBJ2-2, with TRBD2 matching 9 bases. The CDR3 covers 14 residues. J was trimmed by 3 bases and V by 7 bases; bases with no gene match: 6. The V gene's germline CDR1 is DFQATT and CDR2 SNEGSKA (reference sequence). The CDR3 protein is CSVRREGDTGELFF. CDR3 bases: TGCAGTGTCCGGCGGGAGGGGGACACCGGGGAGCTGTTTTTT.

Concerning this clonotype: One end of the junction varies from germline; a read error may be responsible. This rearrangement joins TRBV7-3 to TRBJ2-3; 14 bases are a match to TRBD2. This CDR3 has 20 residues. Germline V gives CDR1 SGHTA, CDR2 FQGTGA. The CDR3 DNA sequence: TGTGCCAGCAGCCTAACACCGGGACTAGCGGGAGAGTCATACACAGATACGCAGTATTTT. Protein: CASSLTPGLAGESYTDTQYF.

This clonotype was found a few times. The chain employs TRBV19 and TRBJ2-7; D tentatively fits TRBD1 or TRBD2 (5 bases each). The CDR3 has 16 residues. CDR1 and CDR2 from the germline V gene are LNHDA and SQIVND (reference sequence). The ends were cut back, 9 bases at V and 3 bases at J, with 24 bases in the middle. Written as DNA, the CDR3 is TGTGCCAGCCGCCCTCGGGATGGCCGTGGGGGCTACGAGCAGTACTTC. It is translated as CASRPRDGRGGYEQYF.